The clone carrying this T cell receptor beta chain was observed at least ten times. Its antigen remains unidentified. This specimen belongs to a study of response to subunit inactivated influenza vaccine. Study results and caveats: Only a handful of new T cells, the authors suggested, are recruited with each seasonal influenza vaccination.

TCRdb recomputed calls from the RT-PCR reads with MiXCR, one row per CDR3 protein. This sample has around 650,000 distinct CDR3 sequences, with more than 15% found just once. V dropped 3 bases and J dropped 2; count of bases not matched to a gene: 5. CDR3 length: 16 residues. Germline V gene data show CDR1 as DFQATT and CDR2 as SNEGSKA (reference sequence). The clonotype comes from a man between 50 and 59 years old who received an inactivated influenza vaccine. This sample comprised PBMCs from blood, obtained approximately 12 days after vaccination. V usage is TRBV20-1 and J usage is TRBJ2-7; 15 nucleotides align to TRBD2. The CDR3 bases are TGCAGTGCTAGCAGGACTAGCGGGAGGGCCGCCTACGAGCAGTACTTC. It encodes CSASRTSGRAAYEQYF.